This TCR beta chain is drawn from a study of PD-1 blockade in mismatch repair-deficient tumors. As concerns this clone: The antigen is not known.

Study outcomes and limitations: After pembrolizumab, tumor-resident clones rose rapidly, then generally contracted before radiologic responses.

PCR or immunohistochemistry showed mismatch repair deficiency in every enrolled patient. The TCR-sequenced patients were three responders to pembrolizumab. Assay: immunoSEQ multiplex PCR; the TCRdb copy retains only in-frame clones and omits some. The repertoire holds 95,000 to 150,000 clones, with 86% as singletons. This TCR was sampled from an adult with mismatch repair-deficient cancer. This sample comprised peripheral blood, obtained 44 weeks after starting pembrolizumab.

CDR3 coding DNA: TGTGCCAGCAGCCAAGATTTTCGGGGGAACGACAAGCAGTACTTC. Translated, it gives CASSQDFRGNDKQYF. J is TRBJ2-7 and V is TRBV4-2, with D possibly being TRBD2 (6 bases). The CDR3 runs 15 residues. The germline V and J ends were trimmed by 0 bases and 8 bases, with 17 bases remaining between them. Germline V gene sequence: CDR1 LGHNA, CDR2 YNFKEQ.